One T cell receptor beta chain is described in this entry. Deletions cut 5 bases from V and 4 bases from J, with 8 bases between. The length of the CDR3 is 12 residues. Germline CDR1 SGHTA, CDR2 FQGNSA. This sample was taken from a study of cytomegalovirus exposure and HLA in healthy donors. PCR amplification relied on 60 Vbeta primers (plus 13 Jbeta primers). The protocol was immunoSEQ multiplex PCR, while the TCRdb copy is restricted to in-frame clones and leaves out a portion. The sample includes 150,000 to 200,000 clones, roughly four fifths of them seen just once. The genes are TRBV7-2 and TRBJ2-5; a possible D gene is TRBD2 (5 bases). Input material: PBMCs. This clonotype was sampled from a man aged 55 to 70 in good health and CMV-seronegative. The chain's CDR3 is CASSTSGETQYF. The DNA of the CDR3 is TGTGCCAGCAGCACTAGTGGAGAGACCCAGTACTTC. The variable domain in full, with the rest retrieved from reference TRBV7-2 and TRBJ2-5, is GAGVSQSPSNKVTEKGKDVELRCDPISGHTALYWYRQSLGQGLEFLIYFQGNSAPDKSGLPSDRFSAERTGGSVSTLTIQRTQQEDSAVYLCASSTSGETQYFGPGTRLLVL.